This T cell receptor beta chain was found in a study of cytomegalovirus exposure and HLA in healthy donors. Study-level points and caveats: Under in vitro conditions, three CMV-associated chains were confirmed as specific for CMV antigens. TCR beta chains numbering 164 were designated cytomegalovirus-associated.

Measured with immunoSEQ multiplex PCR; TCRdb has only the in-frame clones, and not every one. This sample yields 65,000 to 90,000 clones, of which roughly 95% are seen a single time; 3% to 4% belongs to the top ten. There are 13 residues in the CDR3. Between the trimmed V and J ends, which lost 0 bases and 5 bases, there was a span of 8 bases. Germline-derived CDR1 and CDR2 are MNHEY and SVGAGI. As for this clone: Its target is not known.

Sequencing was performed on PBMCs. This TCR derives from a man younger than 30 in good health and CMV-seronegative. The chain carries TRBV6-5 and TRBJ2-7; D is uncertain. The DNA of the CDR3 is TGTGCCAGCAGTTACTCGATTGGCAACGAGCAGTACTTC. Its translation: CASSYSIGNEQYF.